This is a list of T cell receptor beta chains from one sample in a study of T cell responses to AZD1222 COVID-19 vaccine. TCRdb's copy holds only in-frame clones and misses some; the assay was immunoSEQ multiplex PCR. The sample includes more than 100,000 clones, around 92% seen only once; the top ten take almost 4.5%. Sequences were derived from peripheral blood, sampled on day 0 of AZD1222 vaccination. The receptors here all came from an adult in good health. Each CDR3 is given with its conserved first and last residue. D genes are given only for firm matches. The size field is filled for only some rows; it gives once, few, many or a size class.

TRBV10-3	14	-	TRBJ1-5	-	CAISESPGFQPQHF	TGTGCCATCAGTGAGTCGCCGGGGTTCCAGCCCCAGCATTTT
TRBV7-8	14	-	TRBJ2-7	-	CASSLDADLYEQYF	TGTGCCAGCAGCTTAGACGCCGACCTCTACGAGCAGTACTTC
TRBV6-6	16	-	TRBJ1-1	-	CASSAQRGRSNTEAFF	TGTGCCAGCAGCGCACAGAGGGGAAGGTCGAACACTGAAGCTTTCTTT
TRBV3-1/TRBV3-2	17	-	TRBJ1-4	-	CASSQGSRGGTNEKLFF	TGTGCCAGCAGCCAAGGGAGTAGGGGAGGAACTAATGAAAAACTGTTTTTT
TRBV18	14	-	TRBJ2-2	-	CASSPQGLDGELFF	TGTGCCAGCTCACCACAGGGATTAGACGGGGAGCTGTTTTTT
TRBV11-2	15	-	TRBJ2-5	-	CASSLEVAARETQYF	TGTGCCAGCAGCTTAGAGGTAGCTGCCCGGGAGACCCAGTACTTC
TRBV29-1	13	-	TRBJ1-1	once	CSVVRALKTEAFF	TGCAGCGTTGTTAGGGCGTTGAAGACTGAAGCTTTCTTT
TRBV4-1	15	-	TRBJ1-5	-	CASSQVQAVNQPQHF	TGCGCCAGCAGCCAAGTACAGGCGGTCAATCAGCCCCAGCATTTT
TRBV6-1	14	-	TRBJ1-5	few	CASSEVGFSQPQHF	TGTGCCAGCAGTGAAGTCGGGTTCTCTCAGCCCCAGCATTTT
TRBV11-3	13	TRBD1	TRBJ2-1	-	CASSLGTGNEQFF	TGTGCCAGCAGCTTAGGGACAGGGAATGAGCAGTTCTTC